This T cell receptor beta chain was profiled in a study of OX40 agonist ivuxolimab in advanced cancers. Some background on the complete study: Ivuxolimab, which targeted the costimulatory receptor OX40 (CD134), was an agonistic, fully human IgG2 monoclonal antibody. Prior anti-PD-1, anti-PD-L1 or anti-CTLA-4 therapy was permitted, and approximately 41% of dose-escalation patients had received checkpoint inhibitors. Peripheral TCRbeta sequencing aimed to test whether ivuxolimab altered TCR sequence diversity and caused clonal T-cell expansion. Partial responses occurred in three dose-escalation patients, of whom one had hepatocellular carcinoma and two had cutaneous melanoma. Of the approximately 53 patients in dose escalation, about 20 had hepatocellular carcinoma, about 15 had melanoma, 9 had renal cell carcinoma and 9 had head and neck cancer. The paper reports the monotherapy dose-escalation portion (N of about 54 patients) of the phase I ivuxolimab trial. Intravenous ivuxolimab was administered to patients every 2 weeks at six dose levels: 0.01, 0.1, 0.3, 1.5, 3 and 10 mg/kg. A male proportion of under 85% and a mean age of roughly 55 years, ranging from 23 to 79, were recorded for the dose-escalation cohort. Overall study results and their limits: In the 0.1-3.0 mg/kg groups, partial responders were among the patients with the lowest normalized peripheral clonal expansion, particularly in CD8+ T cells. After ivuxolimab, expanded clones were on average more numerous among CD8+ T cells than among CD4+ T cells. The antigen specificity of the clonally expanded peripheral T cells was not determined. At doses of 0.1 to 3.0 mg/kg, clonal expansion of both CD4+ and CD8+ blood T cells was observed from baseline to week 6. Low levels of normalized T-cell clonal expansion were also seen in some nonresponding patients.

Patients with autoimmune disease history or receiving systemic immunosuppression were excluded from the trial. In every dose cohort, peripheral blood was drawn for TCR sequencing at baseline, cycle 4 day 1, and cycle 7 day 1. Samples were obtained from an open-label, multicenter, first-in-human phase I dose-escalation trial of ivuxolimab. Adults with locally advanced or metastatic head and neck squamous cell, hepatocellular, melanoma or renal cell carcinoma were enrolled in the trial. Before TCR sequencing, CD4+ T cells and CD8+ T cells from peripheral blood were sorted into separate populations. This clone was picked up one time. The antigen this receptor binds is unknown. It has no much larger one-base neighbor in the sample; base qualities were not kept. For sequencing of the TCRbeta CDR3 region, genomic DNA was extracted from the sorted cells. The immunoSEQ Assay was used to sequence the TCRbeta CDR3 regions. TCRdb carries this immuneACCESS record with in-frame sequences only. Its versions omit some clonotypes, under half of them owing to an unresolved V gene in the studies checked, with the rest unexplained. For this sample there are over 45,000 clones; 75% to 85% appear just once. Approximately 3.1% of the sample is held by the ten biggest clonotypes.

V is pruned by 4 bases and J by 10 bases, leaving 14 bases of the junction without a gene match. In the germline V gene, CDR1 corresponds to SGHRS and CDR2 to YFSETQ. CDR3 length: 16 amino acids, cysteine to phenylalanine. CDR3 DNA only is kept here, 48 bases in frame from base 1. This receptor was identified in an adult with an advanced solid tumor such as melanoma, head and neck, liver or kidney cancer. Sequencing was performed on CD4+ or CD8+ T cells sorted from blood, taken in a trial of the OX40 agonist ivuxolimab. The rearrangement joined TRBV5-1 to TRBJ2-1; TRBD2 matches 10 bases in the middle. The DNA reads as follows: TGCGCCAGCAGCCTCGGGTCCAGCGGGAGGGGCGGCGAGCAGTTCTTC. The translation is CASSLGSSGRGGEQFF.